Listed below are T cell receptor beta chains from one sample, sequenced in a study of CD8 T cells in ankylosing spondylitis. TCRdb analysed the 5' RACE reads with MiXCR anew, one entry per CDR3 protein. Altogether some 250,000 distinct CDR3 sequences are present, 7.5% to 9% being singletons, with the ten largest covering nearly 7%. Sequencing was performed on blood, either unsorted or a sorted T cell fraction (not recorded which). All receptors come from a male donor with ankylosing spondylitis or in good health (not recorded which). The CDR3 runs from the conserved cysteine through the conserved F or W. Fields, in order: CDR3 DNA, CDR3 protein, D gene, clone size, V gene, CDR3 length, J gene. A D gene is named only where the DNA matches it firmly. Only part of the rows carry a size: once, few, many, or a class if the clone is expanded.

TGTGCCAGCAGCGTTCGGCCGGGACTCACTAACTATGGCTACACCTTC,CASSVRPGLTNYGYTF,NA,many,TRBV9,16,TRBJ1-2
TGTGCCAGCAGTTTAGGACAAGGCCTCTACTACGAGCAGTACTTC,CASSLGQGLYYEQYF,NA,NA,TRBV12-3/TRBV12-4,15,TRBJ2-7
TGCGCCAGCAGCTGGGGACTAGCGGAGTACTACAATGAGCAGTTCTTC,CASSWGLAEYYNEQFF,TRBD2,many,TRBV5-1,16,TRBJ2-1
TGTGCCAGCAGCTTTACGGCGGGATTCACAGATACGCAGTATTTT,CASSFTAGFTDTQYF,NA,many,TRBV7-2,15,TRBJ2-3
TGTGCCAGCAGCCAGGGACAGGGGGCGGTAACTGAAGCTTTCTTT,CASSQGQGAVTEAFF,TRBD1,many,TRBV4-2,15,TRBJ1-1
TGTGCCAGCAGTGAGGCCGAGGGGCCATCCTACAATGAGCAGTTCTTC,CASSEAEGPSYNEQFF,NA,few,TRBV25-1,16,TRBJ2-1
TGTGCCAGCAGTTTAGGCGGGAGCGAGGGGGAGACCCAGTACTTC,CASSLGGSEGETQYF,TRBD2,few,TRBV12-3/TRBV12-4,15,TRBJ2-5
TGTGCCAGCAGCTACCCCTCTAGCGGGGGGGTCTCCTACAATGAGCAGTTCTTC,CASSYPSSGGVSYNEQFF,TRBD2,many,TRBV11-3,18,TRBJ2-1
TGCAGTGCTAGAGTAAAACGGGACAGGTACACCGGGGAGCTGTTTTTT,CSARVKRDRYTGELFF,TRBD1,many,TRBV20-1,16,TRBJ2-2
TGTGCCAGCAGTGCTGCGGGGGACAGAATCTCCGAGCAGTACTTC,CASSAAGDRISEQYF,NA,many,TRBV12-3/TRBV12-4,15,TRBJ2-7
TGCGCCAGCAGCCCCCAGGGGTTCCCTTTCGCAACTAATGAAAAACTGTTTTTT,CASSPQGFPFATNEKLFF,NA,many,TRBV4-3,18,TRBJ1-4
TGTGCCAGCAGTAATCCGAGGGGAGGCTTGACTGAAGCTTTCTTT,CASSNPRGGLTEAFF,NA,many,TRBV25-1,15,TRBJ1-1
TGTGCCAGCAGTCGGGTGTTCGAGACCCAGTACTTC,CASSRVFETQYF,NA,many,TRBV25-1,12,TRBJ2-5
TGCGCCAGCAGCCAAGGGCCGGGGGGGTATGAGCAGTTCTTC,CASSQGPGGYEQFF,TRBD2,NA,TRBV4-1,14,TRBJ2-1
TGTGCCACCCACGAGGGGTCCACTAATGAAAAACTGTTTTTT,CATHEGSTNEKLFF,NA,many,TRBV10-3,14,TRBJ1-4
TGCGCCAGCAGCCCCTCCCAGGGGCAAGTCACTGAAGCTTTCTTT,CASSPSQGQVTEAFF,NA,NA,TRBV5-1,15,TRBJ1-1
TGCAGTGCTGCACTAGCGGGGGGCACTAGCACAGATACGCAGTATTTT,CSAALAGGTSTDTQYF,TRBD2,NA,TRBV20-1,16,TRBJ2-3
TGTGCCAGCAGCTTAAGGGGCCCCAAGGACAGAGGCGGGAGCACTGAAGCTTTCTTT,CASSLRGPKDRGGSTEAFF,NA,few,TRBV7-4,19,TRBJ1-1
TGTGCCAGTAGTATGGGGATGGATGGCTACACCTTC,CASSMGMDGYTF,NA,many,TRBV19,12,TRBJ1-2
TGTGCCAGCAGTAGACAGGGGCGCGCGTATGAGACCCAGTACTTC,CASSRQGRAYETQYF,TRBD1,many,TRBV6-1,15,TRBJ2-5
TGTGCCAGCAGCGTCGAGCGGGATAAGCAGTTCTTC,CASSVERDKQFF,TRBD2,many,TRBV9,12,TRBJ2-1
TGTGCCAGCAGCCTAGCTAGCGATACCTACGAGCAGTACTTC,CASSLASDTYEQYF,NA,many,TRBV4-2,14,TRBJ2-7
TGTGCCAGTCAGGGGGATCTCAGGGATGAGCAGTTCTTC,CASQGDLRDEQFF,TRBD1,many,TRBV7-9,13,TRBJ2-1
TGTGCCACCTTAGCGGGAGGACCCACAGATACGCAGTATTTT,CATLAGGPTDTQYF,TRBD2,many,TRBV7-2,14,TRBJ2-3
TGTGCCAGCAGCCAAGATTGGGGAGAGCAGTACTTC,CASSQDWGEQYF,NA,many,TRBV3-1,12,TRBJ2-7
TGCAGTGCTAGTGCCAGGGAACGGGCCGGGGAGCTGTTTTTT,CSASARERAGELFF,NA,many,TRBV20-1,14,TRBJ2-2
TGTGCCAGTAGTAAGGGACTAGCGGTGAATGAGCAGTTCTTC,CASSKGLAVNEQFF,TRBD2,many,TRBV19,14,TRBJ2-1
TGTGCCAGCAGCTTAGCGTCATCGGCTAGCGGGAAAGAGACCCAGTACTTC,CASSLASSASGKETQYF,TRBD2,many,TRBV7-6,17,TRBJ2-5
TGCAGTGCTAGCGACCTGGGGAGCTATGGCTACACCTTC,CSASDLGSYGYTF,NA,many,TRBV20-1,13,TRBJ1-2
TGTGCCAGCAGCTTAAGGAACGGGCTGAGCTCCTACGAGCAGTACTTC,CASSLRNGLSSYEQYF,NA,NA,TRBV7-9,16,TRBJ2-7
TGTGCCAGCAGTTTAGCCGGGGGGCCTACTGAAGCTTTCTTT,CASSLAGGPTEAFF,NA,many,TRBV12-3/TRBV12-4,14,TRBJ1-1
TGTGCCAGCAGCATTGACAGGGGGCCCTACAATGAGCAGTTCTTC,CASSIDRGPYNEQFF,TRBD1,many,TRBV7-2,15,TRBJ2-1
TGTGCCAGCAGCTCCGGGCAGTACAATGAGCAGTTCTTC,CASSSGQYNEQFF,NA,NA,TRBV5-5,13,TRBJ2-1
TGTGCCAGCAGGCAAGCAGGGGGCCACGAGCAGTACTTC,CASRQAGGHEQYF,TRBD1,NA,TRBV12-3/TRBV12-4,13,TRBJ2-7
TGTGCCAGCAGGCCAGGGGGCGAGAGTTCACCCCTCCACTTT,CASRPGGESSPLHF,TRBD1,many,TRBV7-2,14,TRBJ1-6
TGCGCCAGTCATCGCGGGACACCGGCCCATGAGCAGTTCTTC,CASHRGTPAHEQFF,NA,many,TRBV5-1,14,TRBJ2-1
TGCAGTGCTGGAAAGACTAGCGGGAGGTTGGATACGCAGTATTTT,CSAGKTSGRLDTQYF,TRBD2,many,TRBV20-1,15,TRBJ2-3
TGTGCCAGCAGTTTACACAGCTCTGGGGCCAACGTCCTGACTTTC,CASSLHSSGANVLTF,NA,NA,TRBV12-3/TRBV12-4,15,TRBJ2-6
TGCGCCAGCAGCTTGGCAAGGGGAAGCACAGATACGCAGTATTTT,CASSLARGSTDTQYF,NA,many,TRBV5-1,15,TRBJ2-3
TGTGCCATCTACGGGAGGGCCGGCGTGCAGTACTTC,CAIYGRAGVQYF,TRBD2,NA,TRBV2,12,TRBJ2-7
TGTGCCAGCAGCTCATCCGGGACAGGGGGTTTTGAGCAGTTCTTC,CASSSSGTGGFEQFF,TRBD1,few,TRBV7-3,15,TRBJ2-1
TGTGCCAGCAGATATGGGACTAGCGGTGGGAATGAGCAGTTCTTC,CASRYGTSGGNEQFF,TRBD2,many,TRBV2,15,TRBJ2-1
TGTGCCAGCGGGCCCGAGCAGCCCCAGCATTTT,CASGPEQPQHF,NA,many,TRBV27,11,TRBJ1-5
TGTGCCATCAGTGAGTCGGGGACCGGGGAGCTGTTTTTT,CAISESGTGELFF,NA,many,TRBV10-3,13,TRBJ2-2
TGCGCCAGCAGTCACTCCGGGGGGACTACCTACGAGCAGTACTTC,CASSHSGGTTYEQYF,TRBD2,NA,TRBV5-1,15,TRBJ2-7
TGCGCCAGCAGCTTGCGTGGCCCAACACCCTACGAGCAGTACTTC,CASSLRGPTPYEQYF,NA,many,TRBV5-1,15,TRBJ2-7
TGTGCCAGCAGTTTCCACGGGGGGAGCACAGATACGCAGTATTTT,CASSFHGGSTDTQYF,TRBD2,NA,TRBV12-3/TRBV12-4,15,TRBJ2-3
TGCGCCACCGGGACAGGGGTTGATACGCAGTATTTT,CATGTGVDTQYF,TRBD1,NA,TRBV5-1,12,TRBJ2-3
TGCGCCAGCAGCAACCCCGAGGCATCTGAAGCTTTCTTT,CASSNPEASEAFF,NA,many,TRBV5-1,13,TRBJ1-1
TGTGCCAGCTCACGGCGGGGCTCCTACAATGAGCAGTTCTTC,CASSRRGSYNEQFF,NA,few,TRBV18,14,TRBJ2-1
TGTGCCATCAGTTCCCAGGGTCGTGGCGGCTATGGCTACACCTTC,CAISSQGRGGYGYTF,NA,many,TRBV10-3,15,TRBJ1-2
TGTGCCAGCAGCCGACGTACGAGGTTTGACGAGCAGTACTTC,CASSRRTRFDEQYF,NA,NA,TRBV7-2,14,TRBJ2-7
TGCAGCGTTGAAGAGGGACTAGCGAGACTAGGAGAGACCCAGTACTTC,CSVEEGLARLGETQYF,TRBD2,many,TRBV29-1,16,TRBJ2-5
TGCGCCAGCAGTGAGACAACAGGGTTGACCTACGAGCAGTACTTC,CASSETTGLTYEQYF,NA,many,TRBV10-2,15,TRBJ2-7
TGCAGCGTTGGGACTTTAAGCTCTGGGGCCAACGTCCTGACTTTC,CSVGTLSSGANVLTF,NA,few,TRBV29-1,15,TRBJ2-6
TGCGCCAGCAGCTCCGGACAGGGTGACTATGGCTACACCTTC,CASSSGQGDYGYTF,TRBD1,many,TRBV5-1,14,TRBJ1-2
TGCAGTCCTTACCAGGGAGGCACTGAAGCTTTCTTT,CSPYQGGTEAFF,NA,many,TRBV20-1,12,TRBJ1-1
TGTGCCAGCAGCTTCATAGGACAGAATAATTCACCCCTCCACTTT,CASSFIGQNNSPLHF,NA,many,TRBV7-2,15,TRBJ1-6
TGTGCCAGCAGTTTAGCCAGCTCTGGAAACGCCATATATTTT,CASSLASSGNAIYF,NA,few,TRBV12-3/TRBV12-4,14,TRBJ1-3
TGTGCCAGCAGCGTAGGGCAGGGAACCTACGAGCAGTACTTC,CASSVGQGTYEQYF,NA,many,TRBV9,14,TRBJ2-7